These 14 T cell receptor beta chains were all obtained from the same sample, sequenced in a study of OX40 agonist ivuxolimab in advanced cancers. Method: immunoSEQ multiplex PCR; TCRdb's copy keeps in-frame clones and lacks some. The top ten hold roughly 19% of the sample, which has 25,000 to 35,000 clones, 84% seen once. This specimen consisted of CD4+ or CD8+ T cells sorted from blood, obtained in a trial of the OX40 agonist ivuxolimab. Source of these receptors: an adult with an advanced solid tumor such as melanoma, head and neck, liver or kidney cancer.

The chain uses TRBV28 and TRBJ2-7, with D perhaps matching TRBD1 (7 bases). V was cut by 1 base and J by 6 bases, with 13 bases left in between. This CDR3 region has 14 residues. Germline CDR1 is MDHEN and CDR2 is SYDVKM. CDR3 region: CASSLLRQGGEQYF. CDR3 nucleotide sequence: TGTGCCAGCAGTTTATTGAGGCAGGGGGGCGAGCAGTACTTC.

The chain is built from TRBV6-4 and TRBJ1-5; D is undetermined. Looked up from germline, CDR1 is MRHNA and CDR2 is SNTAGT. V was pared by 3 bases and J by 5 bases, with 11 bases between. The CDR3 has 14 amino acids. The CDR3 coding sequence is TGTGCCAGCAGTGATGAGGTAGGTCATCAGCCCCAGCATTTT. Translating it yields CASSDEVGHQPQHF.

The chain employs TRBV27 and TRBJ2-7; TRBD1 might be the D (5 bases). The germline gives CDR1 MNHEY, CDR2 SMNVEV (reference sequence). CDR3 size: 14 residues. V was cut by 4 bases and J by 4 bases, with 14 bases left in between. This CDR3 is CASSYQGSGYEQYF. CDR3 nucleotides: TGTGCCAGCAGTTACCAGGGTAGTGGTTACGAGCAGTACTTC.

The chain recombines TRBV7-2 with TRBJ1-3, with D unclear. V lost 4 bases and J 9 bases, leaving 22 bases between the germline ends. CDR1 is SGHTA, CDR2 FQGNSA, per germline. The CDR3 has 16 residues. DNA of the CDR3: TGTGCCAGCAGCTCTTTATACGCGGCAGTGGAGAGCACCATATATTTT. The encoded protein is CASSSLYAAVESTIYF.

The chain carries TRBV7-2 and TRBJ1-1, with D unclear. This CDR3 spans 14 amino acids. The V gene lost 4 bases and the J gene lost 5 bases, with 14 bases spanning the gap. Germline V lookup: CDR1 SGHTA, CDR2 FQGNSA. As DNA, the CDR3 is TGTGCCAGCAGCTCGCGCCCCGCCATGACTGAAGCTTTCTTT. It codes for CASSSRPAMTEAFF.

The J gene is TRBJ2-7, the V gene TRBV29-1; D gene ambiguous. V lost 0 bases to trimming and J lost 2 bases, with 14 bases between them. Germline CDR1 SQVTM, CDR2 ANQGSEA. The CDR3 has 15 amino acids. This CDR3 is CSVEDPALKAYEQYF. CDR3 bases: TGCAGCGTTGAAGATCCGGCCTTGAAGGCCTACGAGCAGTACTTC.

V gene TRBV5-5 combines with J gene TRBJ1-1, with D perhaps TRBD1 (5 bases). V was cut by 4 bases and J by 4 bases, with 11 bases left in between. The CDR3 loop spans 13 amino acids. The germline CDR1 and CDR2 sequences are SGHKS and YYEKEE (reference sequence). CDR3 DNA: TGTGCCAGCAGCCTGGGAAGGGGCACTGAAGCTTTCTTT. Encoded protein: CASSLGRGTEAFF. The full variable domain, its missing parts supplied by reference TRBV5-5 and TRBJ1-1, is DAGVTQSPTHLIKTRGQQVTLRCSPISGHKSVSWYQQVLGQGPQFIFQYYEKEERGRGNFPDRFSARQFPNYSSELNVNALLLGDSALYLCASSLGRGTEAFFGQGTRLTVV.

This chain connects TRBV5-4 to TRBJ2-1, with TRBD2 matching 10 bases. The J segment lost 8 bases and the V segment lost 2 bases, leaving 7 bases of the junction unmatched. The CDR3 loop spans 15 amino acids. CDR1 and CDR2 (germline): SGHNT, YYREEE (reference sequence). DNA for the CDR3: TGTGCCAGCAGCTTAGCGGGAGGGTTCAGGCATGAGCAGTTCTTC. It encodes CASSLAGGFRHEQFF.

The V call is TRBV11-3, the J call TRBJ2-3, with 9 bases fitting TRBD2. CDR1 is SGHNT and CDR2 is YENEEA in the germline V gene. There are 16 residues in the CDR3. The V gene end was trimmed by 1 base and the J gene end by 9 bases; junction bases not matched to a gene: 11. Here the CDR3 reads CASSLVETSGTGTQYF. CDR3 sequence (DNA): TGTGCCAGCAGCTTAGTCGAGACTAGCGGTACGGGCACGCAGTATTTT.

This clone was counted once. Given the absence of the conserved phenylalanine or tryptophan at the CDR3 end, a read error is likely. The DNA is left out, because the CDR3 cannot be placed on it with certainty; the CDR3 is given as TCRdb lists it. The V call is TRBV6-5, the J call TRBJ1-2; no DNA check was done on the table's D call, TRBD1. Germline V gene lookup returns CDR1 MNHEY and CDR2 SVGAGI. The CDR3 totals 11 residues, both ends included. CDR3 sequence: CASSFRDRAFS.

V and J are TRBV21-1 and TRBJ2-3; the table's TRBD2 call for D was not verified on the DNA. TRBV21-1 counts as a pseudogene. The CDR3 loop spans 17 amino acids. CDR3 residues: CASSKNTRASGMDTQYF. CDR3 in DNA: TGTGCCAGCAGCAAAAACACCCGGGCTAGCGGGATGGACACGCAGTATTTT.

This chain uses TRBV19 with TRBJ1-1, with D possibly TRBD1 on 5 matching bases. The germline CDR1 and CDR2 sequences are LNHDA and SQIVND (reference sequence). Trimming cost V 1 base and J 0 bases, with 6 bases left between them. The CDR3 extends over 14 amino acids. The CDR3 region has the DNA TGTGCCAGTAGTATAGGGGGGATGAACACTGAAGCTTTCTTT. Translating it yields CASSIGGMNTEAFF.

Written as DNA, the CDR3 is TGTGCCAGCAGCTTGGACAGGGGAGGTCAGCCCCAGCATTTT. This encodes CASSLDRGGQPQHF. The chain recombines TRBV7-6 with TRBJ1-5; 9 bases align to TRBD1. With 3 bases clipped from V and 6 bases from J, the junction kept 3 bases outside the gene matches. The CDR3 totals 14 residues. Per the germline V gene, CDR1 is SGHVS and CDR2 is FNYEAQ.

The table lists this clone with a count of one. V usage is TRBV27 and J usage is TRBJ1-5, with 7 positions matching TRBD1. V lost 1 base and J lost 2; bases outside the gene matches: 5. Germline CDR1 MNHEY, CDR2 SMNVEV (reference sequence). The CDR3 covers 16 residues. CDR3 amino acids: CASSLWGGQGNQPQHF. The CDR3 DNA follows: TGTGCCAGCAGTTTATGGGGCGGACAGGGCAATCAGCCCCAGCATTTT.